This TCR beta chain was captured in a study of T cell clonality in common variable immunodeficiency. Whole-study findings and limits: In common variable immunodeficiency, TCR beta chains reportedly carried fewer deletions and N-nucleotide insertions. CVID subjects shared fewer TCRbeta clones than healthy controls did.

CDR1 and CDR2 from the germline V gene are SEHNR and FQNEAQ (reference sequence). V gave up 7 bases and J gave up 2 bases, with 12 bases separating them. The CDR3 spans 15 residues. This clone was observed a handful of times. Its matching antigen is unknown. The CDR3 end falls 3 residues outside the read, so it is completed with the germline J gene. Here immunoSEQ multiplex PCR was the method, and the copy in TCRdb shows in-frame clones only, minus some. The counts give about 28,000 clones, none of them seen only once; approximately 3.1% is held by the top ten. This rearrangement joins TRBV7-9 to TRBJ2-6; a weak D match, TRBD1 (5 bases). The specimen was peripheral blood mononuclear cells. This clonotype originated in a human donor with common variable immunodeficiency. The CDR3 DNA, read in part, is TGTGCCAGCACTCAGGGCCAAGCTGGGGCCAACGTC. This codes for CASTQGQAGANV. The complete CDR3 reads CASTQGQAGANVLTF. Full variable domain (outside the CDR3, taken from reference TRBV7-9 and TRBJ2-6): DTGVSQNPRHKITKRGQNVTFRCDPISEHNRLYWYRQTLGQGPEFLTYFQNEAQLEKSRLLSDRFSAERPKGSFSTLEIQRTEQGDSAMYLCASTQGQAGANVLTFGAGSRLTVL.